These T cell receptor beta chains were read from a single sample in a study of cytomegalovirus exposure and HLA in healthy donors. Using immunoSEQ multiplex PCR, the repertoire was profiled, and TCRdb retains in-frame clones only, with some absent. The sample lists approximately 110,000 clones; roughly 13% were seen once. The sequenced sample was PBMCs. Receptor source: a man aged 40-50 years in good health and CMV-seropositive. Each CDR3 is given with its conserved first and last residue. A D gene is named only where the DNA matches it firmly. Part of the rows lack a size; the others show once, few, many or a class for expanded clones.

v_call	d_call	j_call	clone_size	cdr3_nt	cdr3_aa
TRBV28	.	TRBJ1-3	.	TGTGCCAGCAGTTTCGAACAGGCCCTCTCTGGAAACACCATATATTTT	CASSFEQALSGNTIYF
TRBV4-3	.	TRBJ2-3	few	TGCGCCAGCAGCCAAGATTTACCAGGGCTTCAAGCAGGAGATACGCAGTATTTT	CASSQDLPGLQAGDTQYF
TRBV10-2	TRBD2	TRBJ2-1	few	TGCGCCAGCAGTGTTCGACTAGCGGGGAGCTCCTACAATGAGCAGTTCTTC	CASSVRLAGSSYNEQFF
TRBV28	TRBD2	TRBJ2-4	.	TGTGCCAGCAGTACGCCCGGGCTAGCGGGAGTCAAAAACATTCAGTACTTC	CASSTPGLAGVKNIQYF
TRBV6-1	.	TRBJ2-5	.	TGTGCCAGCAGGACTGGGGCGGTGACCCAGTACTTC	CASRTGAVTQYF
TRBV6-5	TRBD1	TRBJ2-7	few	TGTGCCAGCAGCCACCCCGGACAGGGGGCCTACGAGCAGTACTTC	CASSHPGQGAYEQYF
TRBV9	TRBD2	TRBJ2-5	few	TGTGCCAGCAGCGTAACTAGCGGGACTGGTCAGACCCAGTACTTC	CASSVTSGTGQTQYF
TRBV9	.	TRBJ2-3	.	TGTGCCAGCAGCGTAGGGGCAGGGGCGGGAGATACGCAGTATTTT	CASSVGAGAGDTQYF
TRBV7-2	TRBD2	TRBJ2-1	.	TGTGCCAGCAGCAACCGACTAGCGGGTACCTACAATGAGCAGTTCTTC	CASSNRLAGTYNEQFF
TRBV10-2	TRBD1	TRBJ2-7	few	TGCGCCAGCAGTGACAATCCAGGGGGCGAGCAGTACTTC	CASSDNPGGEQYF
TRBV5-6	.	TRBJ2-7	.	TGTGCCAGCAGCTTGGTAGATACCTCCTACGAGCAGTACTTC	CASSLVDTSYEQYF
TRBV5-3	.	TRBJ2-7	.	TGTGCCAGAAGCTTGGTAGGGCTAGCGTTCGAGCAGTACTTC	CARSLVGLAFEQYF
TRBV5-1	TRBD2	TRBJ2-5	few	TGCGCCAGCAGCTTGGCTGCTAGCGGGAGAGAGACCCAGTACTTC	CASSLAASGRETQYF
TRBV18	.	TRBJ2-2	few	TGTGCCAGCTCACCACAGAGCGGAGGGACCGGGGAGCTGTTTTTT	CASSPQSGGTGELFF
TRBV28	TRBD1	TRBJ2-6	few	TGTGCCAGCAGTTTAAGGGACAGGGGGCCCTGGGGTTTCCCCTCTGGGGCCAACGTCCTGACTTTC	CASSLRDRGPWGFPSGANVLTF
TRBV28	.	TRBJ2-7	few	TGTGCCAGCAGTTCCGGGTCGTCCTCCTACGAGCAGTACTTC	CASSSGSSSYEQYF
TRBV29-1	.	TRBJ2-1	few	TGCAGCGTTGAGGCCCAGGGGCAGTTCTTC	CSVEAQGQFF
TRBV11-3	TRBD1	TRBJ2-3	.	TGTGCCAGCAGCTCCCGGACAGGGCGGACAGATACGCAGTATTTT	CASSSRTGRTDTQYF
TRBV11-2	TRBD2	TRBJ2-7	.	TGTGCCAGCAGCTTACCTCTATGGCGGGGGAGAGCCGAGCAGTACTTC	CASSLPLWRGRAEQYF
TRBV28	.	TRBJ1-5	.	TGTGCCAGCAGGGCGGGGAGTAGCAATCAGCCCCAGCATTTT	CASRAGSSNQPQHF
TRBV27	TRBD2	TRBJ2-1	.	TGTGCCAGCAGTAGCGGGAGTGGCATGAATGAGCAGTTCTTC	CASSSGSGMNEQFF
TRBV5-1	TRBD2	TRBJ2-7	.	TGCGCCAGCAGCTCGGAGACTAGCACGTGTTACGAGCAGTACTTC	CASSSETSTCYEQYF
TRBV5-6	TRBD1	TRBJ1-2	.	TGTGCCAGCAGCCCGACAGGGGGGACTAATGGCTACACCTTC	CASSPTGGTNGYTF
TRBV11-2	TRBD2	TRBJ2-7	.	TGTGCCAGCAGCCCCCGCACTAGCGGCTCCTACGAGCAGTACTTC	CASSPRTSGSYEQYF
TRBV4-1	TRBD1	TRBJ1-2	.	TGCGCCAGCAGTCTAGACAGGGGGCCTGACTCTAACTATGGCTACACCTTC	CASSLDRGPDSNYGYTF
TRBV7-9	TRBD2	TRBJ2-5	.	TGTGCCAGCAGCTTAATTGGTAGCGGGAGACACCAGGAGACCCAGTACTTC	CASSLIGSGRHQETQYF
TRBV7-2	TRBD1	TRBJ2-7	few	TGTGCCAGCAGCTCCAATGACAGGGACTACGAGCAGTACTTC	CASSSNDRDYEQYF
TRBV10-3	TRBD2	TRBJ2-7	few	TGTGCCATCAGTGAGGGAACGGGAGGTGGTTACGAGCAGTACTTC	CAISEGTGGGYEQYF
TRBV7-2	TRBD2	TRBJ2-3	.	TGTGCCAGCAGCTTAGCCTGGGGGGGAGATACGCAGTATTTT	CASSLAWGGDTQYF
TRBV10-2	.	TRBJ1-5	.	TGCGCCAGCAAGACCAGGGGAACTGATCAGCCCCAGCATTTT	CASKTRGTDQPQHF
TRBV5-1	.	TRBJ1-1	few	TGCGCCAGCAGCTTGGTAGGACAGATAAACACTGAAGCTTTCTTT	CASSLVGQINTEAFF
TRBV7-9	.	TRBJ1-4	.	TGTGCCAGCAGCTTCCCAGTAGGGGCAACTAATGAAAAACTGTTTTTT	CASSFPVGATNEKLFF
TRBV27	TRBD1	TRBJ2-7	few	TGTGCCAGCAGTTACACAGGGGCCTACGAGCAGTACTTC	CASSYTGAYEQYF
TRBV7-9	TRBD2	TRBJ2-2	.	TGTGCCAGCATCACTACCGCGGGAGGCTACACCGGGGAGCTGTTTTTT	CASITTAGGYTGELFF
TRBV9	TRBD2	TRBJ2-5	.	TGTGCCAGCAGCGTGCTAGCGGGAGGATCGGGAGAGACCCAGTACTTC	CASSVLAGGSGETQYF
TRBV10-3	TRBD2	TRBJ2-1	.	TGTGCCATCAGTGAGCAGTTACGACTAGCGGGACTCAATGAGCAGTTCTTC	CAISEQLRLAGLNEQFF
TRBV27	.	TRBJ1-1	.	TGTGCCAGCAGTAACCGGGACAAGAACACTGAAGCTTTCTTT	CASSNRDKNTEAFF
TRBV14	.	TRBJ1-3	.	TGTGCCAGCAGCCAAGATGGGGCTCTTTGGGGAAACACCATATATTTT	CASSQDGALWGNTIYF
TRBV7-9	TRBD2	TRBJ2-3	.	TGTGCCAGCAGCTCCTTCGGGGGGACAGATACGCAGTATTTT	CASSSFGGTDTQYF
TRBV9	.	TRBJ2-1	many	TGTGCCAGCAGCGCAACCGGGAACATTGAGCAGTTCTTC	CASSATGNIEQFF
TRBV5-1	.	TRBJ1-1	.	TGCGCCAGCAGCTTGGCCTACAGGTCGGCAGCTTTCTTT	CASSLAYRSAAFF
TRBV10-3	TRBD2	TRBJ2-3	few	TGTGCCATCAGTGGGACTAGCGGCTCTAGCACAGATACGCAGTATTTT	CAISGTSGSSTDTQYF
TRBV6-1	.	TRBJ2-7	.	TGTGCCAGCACGAATTCGGCTCGGCAGACGGGGGAGCAGTACTTC	CASTNSARQTGEQYF
TRBV27	TRBD2	TRBJ2-5	.	TGTGCCAGCAGTTCCTGGACTAGCGGGCGGGGAAAAGAGACCCAGTACTTC	CASSSWTSGRGKETQYF
TRBV25-1	.	TRBJ1-1	few	TGTGCCACCCAAGTTGGGGGAGGCACTGAAGCTTTCTTT	CATQVGGGTEAFF
TRBV6-5	TRBD2	TRBJ2-7	.	TGTGCCAGCAGTCCAGGACTAGCGTCCAACTACGAGCAGTACTTC	CASSPGLASNYEQYF
TRBV10-2	TRBD1	TRBJ1-1	.	TGCGCCAGCAGCGACAGGGGGGGGAACATGAACACTGAAGCTTTCTTT	CASSDRGGNMNTEAFF
TRBV9	TRBD2	TRBJ2-7	few	TGTGCCAGCAGCGTAGGGGAGGCGGGGGTCATTGGTTACGAGCAGTACTTC	CASSVGEAGVIGYEQYF
TRBV5-1	.	TRBJ2-2	few	TGCGCCAGCAGCTTGGACAGTGCGAACACCGGGGAGCTGTTTTTT	CASSLDSANTGELFF
TRBV7-9	.	TRBJ2-7	.	TGTGCCAGCAGCCCCCAGGGGCGCCCCCACGAGCAGTACTTC	CASSPQGRPHEQYF